The source of this T cell receptor beta chain is a study of Tregs in tolerant kidney transplant recipients (dated by TCRdb to about 2019). Looking at the study overall: The study applied TCRbeta sequencing to find donor-specific regulatory T cells before combined kidney and bone marrow transplantation and then followed those same cells after transplant. TCRbeta repertoire sequencing was used in a few healthy controls to compare several methods for expanding Tregs specific for an allogeneic donor. Study-wide findings and limitations: Expanding Tregs with activated donor B cells appeared to identify the most biologically relevant and donor-specific TCRbeta repertoire. Biological reproducibility was not directly addressed, though technical replication error appeared minimal. The study was constrained by small patient numbers, and validation of the findings is required in larger populations and under other immunosuppression protocols.

V is shortened by 5 bases, J by 3 bases, and the region joining them spans 11 bases. The CDR3 covers 14 residues, taking in both the cysteine and the phenylalanine. Only the CDR3 part of the read is kept: 42 bases, read in frame from the first base. For CDR1 and CDR2, the germline V gene (reference sequence) lists LNHDA and SQIVND. For TCRbeta CDR3 sequencing, genomic DNA was extracted from sorted cells using the QIAGEN DNeasy Blood and Tissue Kit. High-throughput TCRbeta CDR3 sequencing, including PCR amplification with bias correction and internal controls, was performed commercially through immunoSEQ. Per the source publication's procedure: Unique productive TCRbeta sequences were defined by CDR3 nucleotide sequence when primers matched and otherwise by CDR3 amino acid sequence together with Vbeta and Jbeta genes. To correct for sorting error, sequences found in more than one sorted population at a frequency ratio of 2:1 or less were discarded, and the remaining shared sequences were assigned to the population with the higher frequency. A sequence counted as donor-reactive if, in CFSE-low cells, the sequence had a frequency of at least 0.01% and was expanded at least 5-fold compared with unstimulated cells. Repertoire divergence was quantified by Jensen-Shannon divergence calculated from the top 100 TCRbeta sequences ranked by frequency. For any sample with multiple sequencing runs, sorting error was corrected in each run separately before the runs were pooled. As stored in TCRdb, this immuneACCESS dataset retains in-frame rearrangements with V and J assigned. A fraction of the clones does not appear; measured against another copy, unresolved V genes explain less than half of the discrepancy, and the remainder lacks a known reason. V and J calls and clone size are those listed in that table; D and trimming were worked out from the DNA. The sample contains 200,000 to 300,000 clones, approximately 83% of them found a single time. The ten largest clonotypes hold under 0.65% of the sample.

Thawed PBMCs were FACS-sorted into unstimulated Tregs (CD4+CD25+CD127-), CD4+ non-Tregs (CD4+CD25-), CD4 cells and CD8 cells. Blood from healthy controls was obtained either from healthy volunteers or as purchased buffy coats. Healthy control blood was processed to PBMCs with a Ficoll density gradient and then cryopreserved, whereas patient PBMCs were collected both before and after transplant. Note on this clone: Its antigen remains unidentified. One base away there is no much larger clone; base qualities are not given.

Sequencing input: CD4+ T cells from blood. The sequence was obtained from a human donor in good health. The V gene is TRBV19 and the J gene is TRBJ2-1, and the D gene may be TRBD2, 5 bases matching. The sequenced DNA: TGTGCCAGTAGTCCTCGGGGTAGCTACAATGAGCAGTTCTTC. This translates into CASSPRGSYNEQFF.